The 11 T cell receptor beta chains in this list originate from one sample, sequenced in a study of T cell responses to AZD1222 COVID-19 vaccine. Profiling relied on immunoSEQ multiplex PCR, and the TCRdb table lists in-frame clones only, not all of them. The profile shows about 150,000 clones, over 70% of them singletons. Sequencing was performed on peripheral blood, taken 28 days after the second AZD1222 dose. These receptors were obtained from an adult who received the AZD1222 COVID-19 vaccine.

In this sample, this clone turned up once. The chain employs TRBV18 and TRBJ2-2; D gene uncertain. CDR3 size: 14 residues. V shed 5 bases and J shed 2 bases, with 9 bases lying between them. CDR1 KGHSH and CDR2 LQKENI come from the germline V gene. This chain's CDR3 is CASSWGRNTGELFF. The CDR3, as DNA: TGTGCCAGCTCATGGGGAAGAAACACCGGGGAGCTGTTTTTT.

The V call is TRBV28, the J call TRBJ2-7, with D possibly TRBD2 on 6 matching bases. The CDR3 has 13 residues. Trimming took off 4 bases at V and 3 bases at J, with 10 bases between the two ends. Germline CDR1 reads MDHEN; CDR2 reads SYDVKM. The DNA for the CDR3 is TGTGCCAGCAGTTCCGGGACTCGCTACGAGCAGTACTTC. Protein product: CASSSGTRYEQYF.

CDR3 protein: CASSPGTSGRTDTQYF. Written as DNA, the CDR3 is TGTGCCAGCAGCCCGGGGACTAGCGGGAGGACAGATACGCAGTATTTT. The chain is built from TRBV11-3 and TRBJ2-3, with 15 bases identical to TRBD2. The junction had 3 bases not matched to a gene; V was cut back by 5 bases and J by 3 bases. From germline, CDR1 is SGHNT and CDR2 YENEEA. This CDR3 is 16 amino acids long. Full variable domain (outside the CDR3, taken from reference TRBV11-3 and TRBJ2-3): EAGVVQSPRYKIIEKKQPVAFWCNPISGHNTLYWYLQNLGQGPELLIRYENEEAVDDSQLPKDRFSAERLKGVDSTLKIQPAELGDSAVYLCASSPGTSGRTDTQYFGPGTRLTVL.

This chain uses TRBV11-2 with TRBJ2-7, with unresolved D. V gave up 5 bases and J gave up 6 bases, with 11 bases separating them. CDR3 length: 12 residues. Germline CDR1 SGHAT, CDR2 FQNNGV. CDR3 region: CASSRQLGEQYF. The CDR3 region has the DNA TGTGCCAGCAGCCGGCAGCTCGGCGAGCAGTACTTC.

The CDR3 protein is CASSPLSENTGELFF. The CDR3 DNA sequence: TGTGCCAGCTCACCACTCAGCGAAAACACCGGGGAGCTGTTTTTT. The chain employs TRBV18 and TRBJ2-2; D is unresolved. The CDR3 is 15 amino acids. CDR1 and CDR2 from the germline V gene are KGHSH and LQKENI. V shed 1 base and J shed 2 bases, with 8 bases lying between them. Supplemented by reference TRBV18 and TRBJ2-2, the full variable domain reads NAGVMQNPRHLVRRRGQEARLRCSPMKGHSHVYWYRQLPEEGLKFMVYLQKENIIDESGMPKERFSAEFPKEGPSILRIQQVVRGDSAAYFCASSPLSENTGELFFGEGSRLTVL.

The genes are TRBV6-8 and TRBJ2-4, with D maybe TRBD1 (5 bases). This CDR3 region has 15 residues. Looked up from germline, CDR1 is MNHGY and CDR2 is SAAAGT. The ends were cut back, 7 bases at V and 0 bases at J, with 13 bases in the middle. The CDR3 DNA reads as TGTGCCAGCACCAAACAGGCGCTAGCCAAAAACATTCAGTACTTC. Residues: CASTKQALAKNIQYF.

As regards this clone: The same CDR3 can be traced to other DNA sequences in this sample. The gene calls are TRBV12-3 or TRBV12-4 and TRBJ1-5; no definite D call. The CDR3 extends over 13 amino acids. The V and J ends lost 0 bases and 4 bases respectively, with 4 bases between them. The DNA of the CDR3 is TGTGCCAGCAGTTTAGCGGGTAATCAGCCCCAGCATTTT. It codes for CASSLAGNQPQHF.

V and J are TRBV18 and TRBJ1-4; the match to TRBD1 covers 9 bases. CDR3 size: 16 residues. The V segment lost 4 bases and the J segment 5 bases; nucleotides outside the gene matches: 8. CDR1 is KGHSH and CDR2 is LQKENI in the germline V gene. In DNA, the CDR3 is TGTGCCAGCTCACTAAAAACCGGGACAGGGAATGAAAAACTGTTTTTT. Translation gives CASSLKTGTGNEKLFF.

This clone was recorded only once. V gene TRBV28 combines with J gene TRBJ1-2; 12 positions agree with TRBD1. Germline V gene lookup returns CDR1 MDHEN and CDR2 SYDVKM. After removal of 8 bases from V and 6 bases from J, the junction contained 10 bases not matched to a gene. CDR3 length: 15 residues. The CDR3 here is CASSEWGQGADGYTF. The CDR3 DNA sequence: TGTGCCAGCTCTGAGTGGGGACAGGGGGCCGATGGCTACACCTTC.

V is TRBV6-2 or TRBV6-3 and J is TRBJ1-5; weak D call: TRBD1 (6 bases). Trimming removed 2 bases at V and 7 bases at J, with 12 bases between. CDR1 is MNHEY, CDR2 SVGEGT, per germline. There are 14 residues in the CDR3. CDR3 sequence (DNA): TGTGCCAGCAGTTACATCGGGGGCGAGCAGCCCCAGCATTTT. Its translation: CASSYIGGEQPQHF.

J is TRBJ1-5 and V is TRBV27, with D uncertain. V was shortened by 10 bases and J by 2 bases, with 12 bases between the two germline ends. There are 13 residues in the CDR3. Germline V gene data show CDR1 as MNHEY and CDR2 as SMNVEV (reference sequence). CDR3 sequence: CAKTPGRNQPQHF. The CDR3 nucleotides are TGTGCCAAAACCCCTGGGCGCAATCAGCCCCAGCATTTT.